The 20 T cell receptor beta chains in this list originate from one sample, sequenced in a study of blood T cell repertoires in COVID-19. Profiled with immunoSEQ multiplex PCR; TCRdb holds only in-frame clones, not every one. The repertoire holds 55,000 to 80,000 clones, with around 82% as singletons. Sample: peripheral blood. These receptors all stem from a man aged 80 or over with active COVID-19.

The J gene is TRBJ2-1, the V gene TRBV7-2; 10 bases match TRBD2. Unmatched junction bases numbered 8, after V lost 5 bases and J lost 7 bases. Germline V lookup: CDR1 SGHTA, CDR2 FQGNSA. CDR3 length: 15 residues. The CDR3 sequence is CASSLNGLAVNEQFF. The CDR3 region has the DNA TGTGCCAGCAGCCTCAACGGACTAGCGGTGAATGAGCAGTTCTTC. Together with reference TRBV7-2 and TRBJ2-1, the CDR3 gives the full variable domain: GAGVSQSPSNKVTEKGKDVELRCDPISGHTALYWYRQSLGQGLEFLIYFQGNSAPDKSGLPSDRFSAERTGGSVSTLTIQRTQQEDSAVYLCASSLNGLAVNEQFFGPGTRLTVL.

This clone was seen a handful of times. The chain carries TRBV2 and TRBJ1-1, with D possibly matching TRBD1 (5 bases). In germline, CDR1 is SNHLY, CDR2 FYNNEI. This CDR3 is 11 amino acids long. The V end was cut by 6 bases, the J end by 7 bases, with 9 bases between. CDR3 nucleotide sequence: TGTGCCAGCAGGGGGCAGGTTGAAGCTTTCTTT. Translation: CASRGQVEAFF.

This chain joins TRBV3-1 (or the pseudogene TRBV3-2) and TRBJ2-1; 9 nucleotides line up with TRBD2. With 0 bases clipped from V and 2 bases from J, the junction kept 8 bases outside the gene matches. Germline V CDR1 and CDR2: LGHDT, YNNKEL (reference sequence). The CDR3 is made up of 18 amino acids. CDR3 in DNA: TGTGCCAGCAGCCAAGATTCTAGCGGGGACCCAACCTACAATGAGCAGTTCTTC. Translated, it gives CASSQDSSGDPTYNEQFF.

The chain couples TRBV7-2 to TRBJ1-5; D call uncertain. V was shortened by 0 bases and J by 3 bases, with 9 bases between the two germline ends. CDR3 length: 15 residues. CDR1 is SGHTA and CDR2 is FQGNSA in the germline V gene. CDR3 sequence (DNA): TGTGCCAGCAGCTTAGCATCGTCAGACAATCAGCCCCAGCATTTT. Translating it yields CASSLASSDNQPQHF.

The sample holds a few counts of this clone. This chain connects TRBV13 to TRBJ2-1; D perhaps matches TRBD2 (5 bases). In germline, CDR1 is PRHDT, CDR2 FYEKMQ (reference sequence). This CDR3 is 14 amino acids long. V lost 1 base and J lost 2, with 6 bases in between. The DNA for the CDR3 is TGTGCCAGCAGCTTAGCCGGGACCTACAATGAGCAGTTCTTC. Translating it yields CASSLAGTYNEQFF.

The chain recombines TRBV5-4 with TRBJ2-3, with 8 bases identical to TRBD2. This CDR3 is built from 17 residues. The J segment lost 4 bases and the V segment lost 4 bases, leaving 14 bases of the junction unmatched. CDR1 SGHNT and CDR2 YYREEE come from the germline V gene (reference sequence). CDR3 residues: CASSPTSGTRVPDTQYF. The CDR3 nucleotides are TGTGCCAGCAGCCCTACTTCCGGGACTAGAGTCCCAGATACGCAGTATTTT.

Only a few counts were recorded for this clone. The V and J genes are TRBV3-1 (or the pseudogene TRBV3-2) and TRBJ1-3, with a weak D call TRBD1 (6 bases). The V end was cut by 5 bases, the J end by 2 bases, with 10 bases between. CDR1 is LGHDT and CDR2 is YNNKEL in the germline V gene (reference sequence). This CDR3 is 14 amino acids long. The CDR3 DNA reads TGTGCCAGCAGCAAACAGGGCACTGGAAACACCATATATTTT. Protein: CASSKQGTGNTIYF.

The V gene is TRBV7-9, the J gene TRBJ2-5, with TRBD1 matching over 7 bases. Germline V lookup: CDR1 SEHNR, CDR2 FQNEAQ (reference sequence). The CDR3 has 16 residues. The ends lost 0 bases at V and 5 bases at J; junction bases unmatched: 9. CDR3 sequence (DNA): TGTGCCAGCAGCTTAGCACAGGGGTCCGACGGGGAGACCCAGTACTTC. The encoded protein is CASSLAQGSDGETQYF.

This chain connects TRBV4-2 to TRBJ2-5; TRBD2 aligns across 12 bases. Germline CDR1 and CDR2: LGHNA and YNFKEQ. The ends lost 1 base at V and 5 bases at J; junction bases unmatched: 8. This CDR3 is built from 17 residues. The CDR3 DNA reads TGTGCCAGCAGCCAAGTTCAGGGGCTAGCGGGAGGGGAGACCCAGTACTTC. Amino acids: CASSQVQGLAGGETQYF.

The genes are TRBV7-2 and TRBJ1-2; D possibly corresponds to TRBD1 (6 bases). V lost 6 bases, J lost 8 bases, and 16 bases lay in between. The CDR3 sequence is 13 residues long. Germline V gene data show CDR1 as SGHTA and CDR2 as FQGNSA. CDR3 sequence reads: CASSSTGLLGYTF. The CDR3 DNA sequence: TGTGCCAGCAGTTCTACAGGGCTTTTGGGCTACACCTTC.

In its sample, this clone ranks as medium-sized. The chain employs TRBV19 and TRBJ1-5; 9 nucleotides agree with TRBD1. The V and J ends lost 6 bases and 6 bases, in that order; junction bases with no gene match: 6. The germline CDR1 and CDR2 sequences are LNHDA and SQIVND (reference sequence). The CDR3 length is 14 residues. The CDR3 DNA sequence: TGTGCCAGTAGAATGGGACAGGGTGCTCAGCCCCAGCATTTT. It specifies CASRMGQGAQPQHF.

V usage is TRBV2 and J usage is TRBJ2-1; 9 bases are shared with TRBD1. Per the germline V gene, CDR1 is SNHLY and CDR2 is FYNNEI. Germline trimming cut 4 bases from V and 8 bases from J; bases unmatched to any gene: 9. The CDR3 covers 15 residues. CDR3 residues: CASSVFGQGMDEQFF. CDR3 DNA sequence: TGTGCCAGCAGTGTTTTCGGACAGGGGATGGATGAGCAGTTCTTC.

V usage is TRBV4-2 and J usage is TRBJ2-7; 8 bases map to TRBD1. Germline V lookup: CDR1 LGHNA, CDR2 YNFKEQ. After removal of 0 bases from V and 7 bases from J, the junction contained 11 bases not matched to a gene. CDR3 length equals 16 residues. The CDR3 loop reads CASSQDPGGLAGEQYF. In DNA, the CDR3 is TGTGCCAGCAGCCAAGACCCAGGGGGCCTTGCGGGGGAGCAGTACTTC.

The chain has TRBV28 and TRBJ2-7; D unresolved. The V end was cut by 3 bases, the J end by 0 bases, with 9 bases between. Looked up from germline, CDR1 is MDHEN and CDR2 is SYDVKM. The CDR3 is 14 residues long. The CDR3 DNA follows: TGTGCCAGCAGTTTCCCATTTAGCTCCTACGAGCAGTACTTC. It is translated as CASSFPFSSYEQYF. Looking up the rest from reference TRBV28 and TRBJ2-7 gives the full variable domain: DVKVTQSSRYLVKRTGEKVFLECVQDMDHENMFWYRQDPGLGLRLIYFSYDVKMKEKGDIPEGYSVSREKKERFSLILESASTNQTSMYLCASSFPFSSYEQYFGPGTRLTVT.

J is TRBJ2-2 and V is TRBV24-1; D is ambiguous. V lost 5 bases, J lost 1 base, and 10 bases lay in between. This CDR3 region has 15 residues. The germline gives CDR1 KGHDR, CDR2 SFDVKD. The CDR3 bases are TGTGCCACCAGTGCGGGTTTAATGAACACCGGGGAGCTGTTTTTT. As protein: CATSAGLMNTGELFF.

This clone came up a few times. The chain combines TRBV6-6 with TRBJ2-5; 8 bases line up with TRBD1. The length of the CDR3 is 15 residues. The ends lost 6 bases at V and 5 bases at J; junction bases unmatched: 11. Germline-derived CDR1 and CDR2 are MNHNY and SVGAGI (reference sequence). The CDR3, as DNA: TGTGCCAGCAGCCAGGACAGGGTCCTCTCTGAGACCCAGTACTTC. As protein: CASSQDRVLSETQYF.

The chain joins TRBV28 to TRBJ2-1; TRBD2 matches 9 bases. V dropped 5 bases and J dropped 4; count of bases not matched to a gene: 6. This CDR3 region has 15 residues. CDR1 is MDHEN, CDR2 SYDVKM, per germline. CDR3 nucleotide sequence: TGTGCCAGCAGTACAGTAGCGGGAGCTTACAATGAGCAGTTCTTC. As protein: CASSTVAGAYNEQFF.

The CDR3 bases are TGTGCCAGGAATATCGGGAGTCGAACTGGGGCCAACGTCCTGACTTTC. It yields the protein CARNIGSRTGANVLTF. The genes are TRBV2 and TRBJ2-6; the D gene is possibly TRBD2 (6 bases). Looked up from germline, CDR1 is SNHLY and CDR2 is FYNNEI. This CDR3 is 16 amino acids long. Between the trimmed V and J ends, which lost 9 bases and 2 bases, there was a span of 17 bases.

This chain uses TRBV14 with TRBJ2-1, with a possible D match to TRBD1 (6 bases). V was pared by 2 bases and J by 1 base, with 12 bases between. Germline V gene lookup returns CDR1 SGHDN and CDR2 FVKESK. The CDR3 has 16 amino acids. As DNA, the CDR3 is TGTGCCAGCAGCCAATTGGCAGGGGCGTCCTACAATGAGCAGTTCTTC. It encodes CASSQLAGASYNEQFF.

The chain carries TRBV7-9 and TRBJ2-1; 16 bases map to TRBD2. CDR3 length equals 16 residues. Germline CDR1 is SEHNR and CDR2 is FQNEAQ (reference sequence). The V gene end was trimmed by 4 bases and the J gene end by 8 bases; junction bases not matched to a gene: 5. CDR3 loop: CASSSPGLAGGDEQFF. CDR3 coding DNA: TGTGCCAGCAGCTCTCCGGGACTAGCGGGAGGGGATGAGCAGTTCTTC.